This T cell receptor (beta chain) comes out of a study of T cells in Graves' hyperthyroidism and ophthalmopathy. General study findings and limits: A median 6.5 months before onset, the model predicted ophthalmopathy.

For this clonotype: The antigen is undetermined.

Researchers amplified the TCR beta CDR3 regions from RNA transcripts. HTBI primers were employed in a first-round RT-PCR of the TCR CDR3. From the multiplex PCR reads, TCRdb called clonotypes with MiXCR, one entry per CDR3 protein. The sample has around 600,000 distinct CDR3 sequences; around 15% are singletons. Germline V gene sequence: CDR1 MNHNS, CDR2 SASEGT. Trimming took 0 bases from V and 2 from J, leaving 11 bases between them. The CDR3 loop spans 16 amino acids. The J gene is TRBJ2-1, the V gene TRBV6-1, with unresolved D. Sequenced sample: blood. The clonotype comes from a woman in her thirties or forties with Graves' ophthalmopathy. The CDR3 coding sequence is TGTGCCAGCAGTGAAGCGTCCCTCGGGCCCTACAATGAGCAGTTCTTC. As protein: CASSEASLGPYNEQFF.